This record concerns one TCR beta chain sequence. The data are from a study of OX40 agonist ivuxolimab in advanced cancers. At the level of the study: Patients in dose escalation had liver, melanoma, kidney or head and neck cancers.

The V end was cut by 1 base, the J end by 3 bases, with 13 bases between. CDR1 is LNHDA, CDR2 SQIVND, per germline (reference sequence). The CDR3 has 15 residues. TCRdb's copy holds only in-frame clones and misses some; the assay was immunoSEQ multiplex PCR. Of approximately 59,000 clones detected, over 70% appear once; the ten largest clones hold over 2%. The sequence was collected from an adult with an advanced solid tumor such as melanoma, head and neck, liver or kidney cancer. Here the sequenced sample was CD4+ or CD8+ T cells sorted from blood, taken in a trial of the OX40 agonist ivuxolimab. The chain recombines TRBV19 with TRBJ2-7; D is perhaps TRBD2 (6 bases). DNA for the CDR3: TGTGCCAGTAGTATAGGACATGGAGGGAACTACGAGCAGTACTTC. It codes for CASSIGHGGNYEQYF.